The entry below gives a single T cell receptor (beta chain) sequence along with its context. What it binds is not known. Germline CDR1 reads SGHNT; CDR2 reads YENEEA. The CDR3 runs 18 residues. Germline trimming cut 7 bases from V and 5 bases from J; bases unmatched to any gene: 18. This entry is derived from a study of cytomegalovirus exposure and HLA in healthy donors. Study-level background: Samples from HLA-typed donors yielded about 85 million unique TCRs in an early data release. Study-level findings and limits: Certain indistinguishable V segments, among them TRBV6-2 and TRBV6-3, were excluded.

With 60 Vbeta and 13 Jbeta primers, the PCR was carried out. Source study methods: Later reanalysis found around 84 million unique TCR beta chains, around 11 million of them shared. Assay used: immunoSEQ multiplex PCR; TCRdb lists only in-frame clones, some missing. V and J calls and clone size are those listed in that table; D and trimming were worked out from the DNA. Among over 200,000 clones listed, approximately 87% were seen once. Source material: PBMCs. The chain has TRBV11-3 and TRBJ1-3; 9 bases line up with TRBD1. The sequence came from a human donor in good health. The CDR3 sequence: CASIDGGDRVIKRNTIYF. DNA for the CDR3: TGTGCCAGCATCGATGGGGGGGACAGGGTTATCAAAAGAAACACCATATATTTT.